Given below is one T cell receptor (beta chain) in context. It lacks a known antigen. Base qualities are not at hand, and no much larger clone is one base apart. This specimen comes from a study of beta chain features in type 1 diabetes (dated by TCRdb to the late 2010s). The study in broad terms: Mean age, gender distribution, total cell number and subset yield did not differ between patients and healthy donors. The study compared the TCRB repertoires of sorted circulating CD4+ T cell subsets in recently diagnosed type 1 diabetes patients with those in matched healthy donors. A total of around 110,000,000 sorted cells were examined across all samples, and RNA yield correlated strongly with the number of cells per subset. Whereas all 28 donors provided naive and central memory subsets, regulatory and stem cell-like memory subsets were isolated from just 8 patients and about 8 healthy donors. Study-wide findings and limitations: A moderate but significant shortening of TCRB CDR3 length was observed in type 1 diabetes patients in all four CD4+ subsets. At VDJ recombination sites, type 1 diabetes patients had fewer insertions and more deleted nucleotides, which implies abnormalities in thymic rearrangement. PCR may preferentially amplify shorter templates, but because patient and control samples were amplified and corrected together, any resulting skew would affect both groups equally. Because cDNA was sequenced instead of genomic DNA, highly expressing activated cells could be over-represented, though the groups showed no difference in activation or CD3 levels. Because small numbers of individuals were included in the HLA sub-analyses, any influence of HLA type on TCRB rearrangement was left unresolved. Naive, central memory and regulatory TCRB repertoires appeared to be more similar among patients than among healthy donors.

Including cysteine and phenylalanine, the CDR3 has 13 amino acids. The DNA shown is the 39-base CDR3, in frame from base 1. CDR1 is given as GTSNPN and CDR2 as SVGIG, both from the germline V gene (reference sequence). V loses 1 base of germline sequence and J loses 10 bases, and the interval between the two ends is 14 bases. From each donor, a single peripheral blood sample of approximately 0.11 L on average was drawn into heparinised tubes. Naive, central memory, regulatory and stem cell-like memory CD4+ T cells were sorted on a BD FACSAria II using a panel including CD45RO, CCR7, CD25, CD127, CD95 and CD27. A purity above 95% was achieved for all sorted populations. PBMCs were isolated immediately by Lymphoprep density gradient centrifugation and stained directly without culture. To minimize batch effects, samples were stained and sorted in pairs, one healthy donor with one patient per experiment.

The High Capacity cDNA Reverse Transcription Kit was used to reverse transcribe all of the isolated RNA, meaning that expressed TCRB transcripts were what got sequenced. Deep immunoSEQ sequencing was applied to naive, central memory and regulatory T cell samples, giving an average of about 3.57 million total reads per sample. Sorted cells were lysed in RLT buffer, and RNA was extracted using DNase-treated RNeasy Micro or Mini kits according to cell number. To prevent cross-contamination, every cell subset was processed on its own, while patient and healthy donor samples were processed together. The immunoSEQ multiplex PCR was used to amplify TCRB sequences from cDNA, generating 87-bp fragments that spanned the CDR3 region. Sequencing of the amplicons was performed on the Illumina HiSeq platform. Per the original workflow: PCR bias was corrected computationally using synthetic template baselines, and reads within Hamming distance 2 were collapsed, with unmergeable singletons discarded. By aligning reads against IMGT, V, D and J genes, CDR3 length, and insertions or deletions at six rearrangement sites were assigned. Within each subset, clonotype counts were normalized to the number of sorted cells before true diversity and Gini coefficients were calculated with the tcR R package. The overlap coefficient, calculated on TCRB nucleotide sequences, was used to quantify repertoire sharing. The source is immuneACCESS, and TCRdb retained only in-frame sequences with V and J called. Part of the clones is not carried over; for the studies checked, unresolved V genes explain less than half of this, and the remainder is unexplained. The D gene and trimming were derived from the DNA, and the V and J assignments and clone size from that table. The sample data list around 250,000 clones, and 25% to 30% of these were observed just once. The top ten clones comprise approximately 4% of the sample.

Sequencing input: central memory CD4+ T cells from blood. This sequence originates from a man between 25 and 39 years old in good health. The chain couples TRBV30 to TRBJ2-1; the D gene is unclear. The CDR3 amino acid sequence is: CAWSGVARREQFF. The DNA is TGTGCCTGGAGTGGGGTTGCGCGGAGAGAGCAGTTCTTC.